This is a list of T cell receptor beta chains from one sample in a study of read filtering for tumor transcriptome and immune sequencing. TCRdb re-derived calls from the reads in MiXCR, one entry per CDR3 protein. Counted here are tens of thousands of distinct CDR3 sequences, roughly 19% occurring once; the ten biggest clones make up 15% to 20%. The source material was a population of CD138-negative cells sorted from bone marrow. The receptors come from a donor at least 40 years old with multiple myeloma. CDR3s leave out the opening cysteine and the closing phenylalanine or tryptophan. D genes are given only for firm matches. Clone size is shown for a subset of rows, as once, few, many or a class of expanded clone.

many	-	TRBV29-1	TRBJ2-5	SVWAQETQY
many	TRBD1	TRBV7-9	TRBJ2-7	ASSLWDREAYEQY
many	TRBD2	TRBV2	TRBJ2-1	ASMAGGLSYNEQF
many	-	TRBV5-1	TRBJ1-6	ASSDGPAANGSPLH
-	-	TRBV27	TRBJ1-5	ASSPTTVANQPQH
many	-	TRBV5-1	TRBJ1-1	ASSFMTGWNTEAF
many	-	TRBV4-1	TRBJ1-5	ASSQGQGVGQPQH
-	-	TRBV10-3	TRBJ2-3	AISDQTATQY
many	-	TRBV20-1	TRBJ2-1	SARDPRGLRANEQF
many	-	TRBV20-1	TRBJ2-3	SAIVSGASTDTQY
many	-	TRBV12-3/TRBV12-4	TRBJ2-3	ASSSQANADTQY
few	-	TRBV19	TRBJ2-5	ASSGTRETQY
many	-	TRBV28	TRBJ2-1	ASSSIGRGEQF
many	-	TRBV7-9	TRBJ1-2	ASSLGLDSYGYT
many	TRBD2	TRBV7-8	TRBJ2-5	ASSFDSGGLYQETQY
many	-	TRBV7-8	TRBJ1-1	ASSGGQLNTEAF
many	TRBD2	TRBV6-5	TRBJ2-3	ASSYSNFIGNSGTSTDTQY
few	-	TRBV5-1	TRBJ1-1	ASSQDHRDPLGNTEAF
-	TRBD1	TRBV20-1	TRBJ2-3	SARDRGRLDTQY
few	-	TRBV3-1	TRBJ1-5	ASSQATGLQPQH
-	TRBD2	TRBV6-1	TRBJ2-7	ATRLAGHYEQY
medium-sized	TRBD1	TRBV7-9	TRBJ2-7	ASSSGTGKKEQY
-	-	TRBV11-2	TRBJ2-5	ASSLGVVQETQY
many	TRBD2	TRBV14	TRBJ2-1	ASSPMGLAPNEQF
-	-	TRBV2	TRBJ2-1	ASSVGTNYNEQF
many	-	TRBV14	TRBJ1-6	ASSQIRTGTTSPLH
few	-	TRBV5-1	TRBJ1-4	ASSLEVGQGEKLF
-	TRBD2	TRBV6-5	TRBJ2-3	ASSYRGEYTDTQY
-	-	TRBV7-9	TRBJ1-5	ASSLVGGLDQPQH
many	TRBD2	TRBV2	TRBJ2-5	ANLVSGGPGETQY
-	TRBD1	TRBV28	TRBJ2-7	ASSSPGQSFIYEQY
many	-	TRBV5-1	TRBJ2-7	ASENTSSYEQY
many	-	TRBV5-1	TRBJ2-5	ASSSTGPGSWAETQY
-	TRBD2	TRBV20-1	TRBJ2-7	SARDLRTSEVEQY
many	TRBD1	TRBV5-5	TRBJ1-1	ASSLYRGGTEAF
many	TRBD1	TRBV24-1	TRBJ2-3	ATSDSTRQGVGTDTQY
-	TRBD1	TRBV28	TRBJ1-2	ASSLQGGPYGYT
many	TRBD1	TRBV12-3/TRBV12-4	TRBJ1-5	ASSRNRGGRQPQH
many	-	TRBV28	TRBJ2-2	ASSRGSSGTGELF
many	-	TRBV9	TRBJ2-1	ASSVENNEQF
many	TRBD1	TRBV29-1	TRBJ2-1	SVALRQGGNEQF
many	-	TRBV11-2	TRBJ1-1	ASSLVGGPEAF
few	-	TRBV10-3	TRBJ1-3	ATTIQYSGNTIY
many	TRBD1	TRBV5-1	TRBJ2-5	ASSLGQGDQETQY